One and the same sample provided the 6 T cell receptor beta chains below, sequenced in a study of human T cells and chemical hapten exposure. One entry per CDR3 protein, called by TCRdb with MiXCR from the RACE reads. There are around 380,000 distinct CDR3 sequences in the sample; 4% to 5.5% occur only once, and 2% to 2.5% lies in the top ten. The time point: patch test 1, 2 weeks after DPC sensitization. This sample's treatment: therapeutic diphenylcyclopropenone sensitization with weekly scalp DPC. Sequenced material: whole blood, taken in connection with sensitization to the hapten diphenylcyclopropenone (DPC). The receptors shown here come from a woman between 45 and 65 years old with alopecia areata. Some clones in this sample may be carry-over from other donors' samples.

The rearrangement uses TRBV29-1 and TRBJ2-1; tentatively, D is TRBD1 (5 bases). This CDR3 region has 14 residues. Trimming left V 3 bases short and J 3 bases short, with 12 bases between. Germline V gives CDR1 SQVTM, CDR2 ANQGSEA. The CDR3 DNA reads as TGCAGCGTTGACCCGCAGGGAAACTACAATGAGCAGTTCTTC. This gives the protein CSVDPQGNYNEQFF.

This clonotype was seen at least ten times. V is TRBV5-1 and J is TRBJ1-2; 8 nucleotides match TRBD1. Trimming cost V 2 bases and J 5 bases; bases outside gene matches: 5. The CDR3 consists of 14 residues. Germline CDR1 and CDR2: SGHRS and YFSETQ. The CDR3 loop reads CASSFPDRVYGYTF. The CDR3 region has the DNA TGCGCCAGCAGCTTCCCGGACAGGGTTTATGGCTACACCTTC.

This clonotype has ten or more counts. The chain's CDR3 is CSVEWDSSYGYTF. The CDR3 bases are TGCAGCGTTGAATGGGACAGCAGCTATGGCTACACCTTC. The chain is built from TRBV29-1 and TRBJ1-2; 7 positions agree with TRBD1. The CDR3 is made up of 13 amino acids. Germline assignment: CDR1 SQVTM and CDR2 ANQGSEA. J gave up 4 bases and V 2 bases, and 4 bases lay outside the gene matches.

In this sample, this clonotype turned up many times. CDR3 sequence: CASSSPRYSYEQYF. DNA for the CDR3: TGTGCCAGCAGTTCCCCGAGGTATTCCTACGAGCAGTACTTC. This rearrangement joins TRBV28 to TRBJ2-7, with D unclear. Trimming took 4 bases from V and 1 from J, leaving 11 bases between them. The CDR3 contains 14 residues. Germline CDR1 and CDR2: MDHEN and SYDVKM.

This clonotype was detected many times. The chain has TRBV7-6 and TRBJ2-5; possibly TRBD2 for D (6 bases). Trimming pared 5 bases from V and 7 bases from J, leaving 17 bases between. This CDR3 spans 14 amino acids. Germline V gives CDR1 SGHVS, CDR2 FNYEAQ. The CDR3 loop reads CASSVEGGTRTQYF. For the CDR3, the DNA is TGTGCCAGCAGCGTAGAAGGCGGGACGCGGACCCAGTACTTC.

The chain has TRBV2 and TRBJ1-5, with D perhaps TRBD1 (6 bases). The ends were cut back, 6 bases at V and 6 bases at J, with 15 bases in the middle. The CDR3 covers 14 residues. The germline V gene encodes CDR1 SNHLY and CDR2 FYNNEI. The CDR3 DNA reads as TGTGCCAGCAGGGACAGAGGGGGGAGTCAGCCCCAGCATTTT. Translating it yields CASRDRGGSQPQHF.